This T cell receptor (beta chain) was obtained from a study of molecular identifiers for immune sequencing clone quantification. There are a few counts of this clonotype. Previously published methods and listed TCR primers were used for the bulk TCR libraries. TCRdb reanalysed the PCR reads using MiXCR and keeps one entry per CDR3 protein. This table holds about 630,000 distinct CDR3 sequences, less than 30% found once. V was clipped by 5 bases and J by 0 bases; unmatched bases: 8. The CDR3 loop spans 16 amino acids. CDR1 is DFQATT, CDR2 SNEGSKA, per germline (reference sequence). Isolation of naive CD8 T cells was achieved by sorting on a CD8+CD4-CCR7+CD45RA+ phenotype.

The source of this sequence is a human donor in good health. Some libraries in this study had Jurkat cell RNA spiked in. The gene calls are TRBV20-1 and TRBJ1-5; 9 nucleotides line up with TRBD1. Sequenced material: naive CD8+ T cells from blood, with Jurkat cell RNA spiked in. Subset defined: FACS-sorted CD8+CD4-CCR7+CD45RA+ naive T cells. CDR3 in amino acids: CSARDREAYSNQPQHF. The DNA of the CDR3 is TGCAGTGCTCGGGACAGGGAGGCCTATAGCAATCAGCCCCAGCATTTT.